The T cell receptor beta chain described here comes from a study of early T cells in non-severe SARS-CoV-2 infection. Study-wide background: Unsorted whole-blood RNA was sequenced in bulk, leaving chains unpaired. General study results and limits: VDJdb-based annotation leaned toward anti-spike CD8 responses and missed private and CD4 specificities.

The CDR3 consists of 14 residues. Germline V gives CDR1 MNHEY, CDR2 SMNVEV (reference sequence). Between the trimmed V and J ends, which lost 6 bases and 5 bases, there was a span of 16 bases. cDNA molecules, individually, were tagged with unique molecular identifiers. From the 5' RACE reads, TCRdb called clonotypes with MiXCR, one entry per CDR3 protein. The sample lists about 92,000 distinct CDR3 sequences, approximately 15% occurring once. Turning to this clonotype: Its target is not known.

This receptor was identified in an adult who was a healthcare worker with PCR-confirmed SARS-CoV-2 infection or an uninfected control (not recorded which). Specimen: whole blood. The genes are TRBV27 and TRBJ1-1, with D perhaps matching TRBD1 (6 bases). CDR3 sequence reads: CASRETGSRTEAFF. In DNA, the CDR3 is TGTGCCAGCAGAGAAACAGGGAGTAGGACTGAAGCTTTCTTT.